This is a list of T cell receptor beta chains from one sample in a study of Ad26.COV2.S vaccination and SARS-CoV-2 variants. TCRdb's copy holds only in-frame clones and misses some; the assay was immunoSEQ multiplex PCR. In the table there are some 250,000 clones, approximately 90% of which are singletons. Source: peripheral blood, taken in a trial of Ad26.COV2.S vaccine versus placebo. Receptors were obtained from a person between 18 and 59 years old who received the Ad26.COV2.S COVID-19 vaccine or a placebo. The CDR3 runs from the conserved cysteine through the conserved F or W. D genes are given only for firm matches. A clone size is listed for some rows: how often the clone was seen (once, few, many), or a class if it is expanded.

v_call: TRBV7-9; clone_size: few; j_call: TRBJ2-7; d_call: -; cdr3_nt: TGTGCCAGCAGCTTCGCGGCAGGGGTAGGCTCCGAGCAGTACTTC; cdr3_aa: CASSFAAGVGSEQYF
v_call: TRBV7-9; clone_size: -; j_call: TRBJ1-1; d_call: -; cdr3_nt: TGTGCCAGCAGGGGATTGGGTACAGGGCCGGCTGAAGCTTTCTTT; cdr3_aa: CASRGLGTGPAEAFF
v_call: TRBV4-3; clone_size: -; j_call: TRBJ2-7; d_call: -; cdr3_nt: TGCGCCAGCAGCCAAGATAGTACAGTGCTGCCCTACGAGCAGTACTTC; cdr3_aa: CASSQDSTVLPYEQYF
v_call: TRBV18; clone_size: once; j_call: TRBJ2-2; d_call: -; cdr3_nt: TGTGCCAGCTCACCTGTCAGTAACACCGGGGAGCTGTTTTTT; cdr3_aa: CASSPVSNTGELFF
v_call: TRBV28; clone_size: -; j_call: TRBJ2-1; d_call: -; cdr3_nt: TGTGCCAGCAGTTTAGGGTTCCAGATAGCGTCCTCAACCTACAATGAGCAGTTCTTC; cdr3_aa: CASSLGFQIASSTYNEQFF
v_call: TRBV18; clone_size: -; j_call: TRBJ1-5; d_call: TRBD1; cdr3_nt: TGTGCCAGCTCACCCGACAGGGGTAAGCCCCAGCATTTT; cdr3_aa: CASSPDRGKPQHF
v_call: TRBV7-9; clone_size: -; j_call: TRBJ1-1; d_call: -; cdr3_nt: TGTGCCAGCAAAGGGAGGGACACTGAAGCTTTCTTT; cdr3_aa: CASKGRDTEAFF
v_call: TRBV7-9; clone_size: -; j_call: TRBJ1-1; d_call: TRBD1; cdr3_nt: TGTGCCAGCAGCTTAGCGAGGACAGGGGACGGAGACACTGAAGCTTTCTTT; cdr3_aa: CASSLARTGDGDTEAFF
v_call: TRBV28; clone_size: -; j_call: TRBJ2-7; d_call: -; cdr3_nt: TGTGCCAGCAGTTTATCACCGGACAGCCCCTACGAGCAGTACTTC; cdr3_aa: CASSLSPDSPYEQYF
v_call: TRBV24-1; clone_size: -; j_call: TRBJ2-3; d_call: -; cdr3_nt: TGTGCCACCAGTGACCCTGTCGATGCTAGCACAGATACGCAGTATTTT; cdr3_aa: CATSDPVDASTDTQYF
v_call: TRBV18; clone_size: -; j_call: TRBJ1-2; d_call: -; cdr3_nt: TGTGCCAGCTCACCGGGGCAGGGACTCAACTATGGCTACACCTTC; cdr3_aa: CASSPGQGLNYGYTF
v_call: TRBV29-1; clone_size: -; j_call: TRBJ2-1; d_call: TRBD2; cdr3_nt: TGCAGCGTTGTGGCGGGAGGGGGACTTGAGCAGTTCTTC; cdr3_aa: CSVVAGGGLEQFF
v_call: TRBV6-6; clone_size: -; j_call: TRBJ1-6; d_call: TRBD1; cdr3_nt: TGTGCCAGCAGACGACCCGGTTGGGACAGGGAAAGCTCCTATAATTCACCCCTCCACTTT; cdr3_aa: CASRRPGWDRESSYNSPLHF
v_call: TRBV29-1; clone_size: -; j_call: TRBJ2-3; d_call: TRBD2; cdr3_nt: TGCAGCGCCCGAATAGCGGGGGGCCTTCGAGGTACGCAGTATTTT; cdr3_aa: CSARIAGGLRGTQYF
v_call: TRBV9; clone_size: -; j_call: TRBJ2-1; d_call: TRBD2; cdr3_nt: TGTGCCAGCAGCCCTTCGACTAGCGGATACAATGAGCAGTTCTTC; cdr3_aa: CASSPSTSGYNEQFF
v_call: TRBV6-2/TRBV6-3; clone_size: -; j_call: TRBJ1-5; d_call: TRBD1; cdr3_nt: TGTGCCAGCAGTGGCGGGGACAGCTTAAATCAGCCCCAGCATTTT; cdr3_aa: CASSGGDSLNQPQHF
v_call: TRBV5-1; clone_size: -; j_call: TRBJ2-7; d_call: TRBD2; cdr3_nt: TGCGCCAGCAGCACGGGGGGGGCAGTTCCCTACGAGCAGTACTTC; cdr3_aa: CASSTGGAVPYEQYF
v_call: TRBV6-1; clone_size: -; j_call: TRBJ2-1; d_call: -; cdr3_nt: TGTGCCAGCAGTGACCTGTTAGGGGCCGGGAGCAATGAGCAGTTCTTC; cdr3_aa: CASSDLLGAGSNEQFF
v_call: TRBV9; clone_size: -; j_call: TRBJ2-7; d_call: -; cdr3_nt: TGTGCCAGCAGCGTAGACAGTCTCTACTCCTACGAGCAGTACTTC; cdr3_aa: CASSVDSLYSYEQYF
v_call: TRBV30; clone_size: -; j_call: TRBJ1-3; d_call: -; cdr3_nt: TGTGCCTGGACAGACTCTGGAAACACCATATATTTT; cdr3_aa: CAWTDSGNTIYF
v_call: TRBV19; clone_size: -; j_call: TRBJ2-7; d_call: -; cdr3_nt: TGTGCCAGTACCGACCGGTACGAGCAGTACTTC; cdr3_aa: CASTDRYEQYF
v_call: TRBV19; clone_size: -; j_call: TRBJ2-1; d_call: -; cdr3_nt: TGTGCCAGTAGTAGGGGGGGCGCCTACAATGAGCAGTTCTTC; cdr3_aa: CASSRGGAYNEQFF
v_call: TRBV6-5; clone_size: once; j_call: TRBJ2-1; d_call: TRBD1; cdr3_nt: TGTGCCAGCAGCTCCGGGACAGGGAGATACAATGAGCAGTTCTTC; cdr3_aa: CASSSGTGRYNEQFF
v_call: TRBV7-6; clone_size: -; j_call: TRBJ2-1; d_call: -; cdr3_nt: TGTGCCAGCAGCTCCACGGCAGGGAACTCCTACAATGAGCAGTTCTTC; cdr3_aa: CASSSTAGNSYNEQFF
v_call: TRBV25-1; clone_size: -; j_call: TRBJ2-2; d_call: -; cdr3_nt: TGTGCCAGCAGTGAAACCGGGGCGACTCTTAACACCGGGGAGCTGTTTTTT; cdr3_aa: CASSETGATLNTGELFF
v_call: TRBV5-1; clone_size: -; j_call: TRBJ1-6; d_call: TRBD1; cdr3_nt: TGCGCCAGCAGCTTGGCTGGACAGGGGTTTGATTCACCCCTCCACTTT; cdr3_aa: CASSLAGQGFDSPLHF
v_call: TRBV6-6; clone_size: -; j_call: TRBJ2-5; d_call: -; cdr3_nt: TGTGCCAGCAGTTACTCCTTAGGGGGAGAGACCCAGTACTTC; cdr3_aa: CASSYSLGGETQYF
v_call: TRBV5-4; clone_size: -; j_call: TRBJ1-1; d_call: -; cdr3_nt: TGTGCCAGCAGCTTGGCCGGGACACCGAACACTGAAGCTTTCTTT; cdr3_aa: CASSLAGTPNTEAFF
v_call: TRBV18; clone_size: few; j_call: TRBJ2-7; d_call: TRBD2; cdr3_nt: TGTGCCAGCTCACCCCTCCCTAGCGGCCCAAACTACGAGCAGTACTTC; cdr3_aa: CASSPLPSGPNYEQYF
v_call: TRBV13; clone_size: -; j_call: TRBJ2-7; d_call: TRBD1; cdr3_nt: TGTGCCAGCAGCTTAGGCGGACAGGGGATTTTCTACGAGCAGTACTTC; cdr3_aa: CASSLGGQGIFYEQYF
v_call: TRBV2; clone_size: -; j_call: TRBJ2-6; d_call: -; cdr3_nt: TGTGCCAGCAGGGGTGGCTCGTTTGGGGCCAACGTCCTGACTTTC; cdr3_aa: CASRGGSFGANVLTF
v_call: TRBV5-4; clone_size: -; j_call: TRBJ2-5; d_call: -; cdr3_nt: TGTGCCAGCAGTAGAGGTGGGGGCCTGGAGGGCGGAGAGACCCAGTACTTC; cdr3_aa: CASSRGGGLEGGETQYF
v_call: TRBV2; clone_size: -; j_call: TRBJ2-3; d_call: -; cdr3_nt: TGTGCCAGCAGTGATCCGGGGGACCCCACAGATACGCAGTATTTT; cdr3_aa: CASSDPGDPTDTQYF
v_call: TRBV27; clone_size: -; j_call: TRBJ2-3; d_call: -; cdr3_nt: TGTGCCAGCAGTTTTCTGTTGGGCACGCAGTATTTT; cdr3_aa: CASSFLLGTQYF
v_call: TRBV6-4; clone_size: once; j_call: TRBJ2-5; d_call: TRBD2; cdr3_nt: TGTGCCAGCAGTGACGCACTGCGACCGGGACTAGCGGAAGAGACCCAGTACTTC; cdr3_aa: CASSDALRPGLAEETQYF
v_call: TRBV11-2; clone_size: -; j_call: TRBJ2-7; d_call: TRBD1; cdr3_nt: TGTGCCAGCAGCTTAGATGGACAGGGGGCGTACGAGCAGTACTTC; cdr3_aa: CASSLDGQGAYEQYF
v_call: TRBV3-1/TRBV3-2; clone_size: -; j_call: TRBJ2-4; d_call: TRBD2; cdr3_nt: TGTGCCAGCAGCCCGGGGGGTACCAAAAACATTCAGTACTTC; cdr3_aa: CASSPGGTKNIQYF
v_call: TRBV29-1; clone_size: once; j_call: TRBJ2-7; d_call: -; cdr3_nt: TGCAGCGCAACCGGGACGGCCTACGAGCAGTACTTC; cdr3_aa: CSATGTAYEQYF
v_call: TRBV5-1; clone_size: -; j_call: TRBJ1-6; d_call: -; cdr3_nt: TGCGCCAGCAGCCCAAGGACGGGGAATTCACCCCTCCACTTT; cdr3_aa: CASSPRTGNSPLHF
v_call: TRBV12-2; clone_size: -; j_call: TRBJ2-1; d_call: -; cdr3_nt: TGTGCAAGTCGCTCTGCTAGCGGGAGGGCCCAGGGGCAGTTCTTC; cdr3_aa: CASRSASGRAQGQFF
v_call: TRBV5-4; clone_size: -; j_call: TRBJ2-1; d_call: TRBD2; cdr3_nt: TGTGCCAGCAGCTTGCTAGCGGGGACGAATGAGCAGTTCTTC; cdr3_aa: CASSLLAGTNEQFF
v_call: TRBV28; clone_size: -; j_call: TRBJ1-1; d_call: TRBD1; cdr3_nt: TGTGCCAGCATGGAGGGGGCGAAATCGGGGACTGAAGCTTTCTTT; cdr3_aa: CASMEGAKSGTEAFF
v_call: TRBV11-2; clone_size: -; j_call: TRBJ2-7; d_call: -; cdr3_nt: TGTGCCAGCAGCTTAGAGGGACTTAGCTCCTACGAGCAGTACTTC; cdr3_aa: CASSLEGLSSYEQYF
v_call: TRBV10-3; clone_size: -; j_call: TRBJ1-5; d_call: -; cdr3_nt: TGTGCCATCAGTCCTGGGAGGGACAATCAGCCCCAGCATTTT; cdr3_aa: CAISPGRDNQPQHF
v_call: TRBV7-9; clone_size: -; j_call: TRBJ1-5; d_call: -; cdr3_nt: TGTGCCAGCAGCTCCCTAACCGGGACCGGCAATCAGCCCCAGCATTTT; cdr3_aa: CASSSLTGTGNQPQHF
v_call: TRBV7-9; clone_size: -; j_call: TRBJ1-4; d_call: -; cdr3_nt: TGTGCCAGCAGTATCGAAAAACTGTTTTTT; cdr3_aa: CASSIEKLFF
v_call: TRBV5-6; clone_size: -; j_call: TRBJ2-6; d_call: -; cdr3_nt: TGTGCCAGCACCCTAGGGAGCTCTGGGGCCAACGTCCTGACTTTC; cdr3_aa: CASTLGSSGANVLTF
v_call: TRBV5-1; clone_size: once; j_call: TRBJ1-2; d_call: TRBD1; cdr3_nt: TGCGCCAGCAGCTCGGACAGGGTAATCCCTAACTATGGCTACACCTTC; cdr3_aa: CASSSDRVIPNYGYTF
v_call: TRBV5-1; clone_size: once; j_call: TRBJ1-1; d_call: -; cdr3_nt: TGCGCCAGCAGCTTAGGGATCGGAGGCCCTATGAACACTGAAGCTTTCTTT; cdr3_aa: CASSLGIGGPMNTEAFF
v_call: TRBV19; clone_size: -; j_call: TRBJ2-7; d_call: TRBD1; cdr3_nt: TGTGCCAGTAAGGGGGCGGACTACGAGCAGTACTTC; cdr3_aa: CASKGADYEQYF
v_call: TRBV7-2; clone_size: once; j_call: TRBJ2-3; d_call: TRBD2; cdr3_nt: TGTGCCAGCAGCTGGACTAGCGGGGGTAGCACAGATACGCAGTATTTT; cdr3_aa: CASSWTSGGSTDTQYF
v_call: TRBV11-2; clone_size: once; j_call: TRBJ2-7; d_call: -; cdr3_nt: TGTGCCAGCAGCAGGGCGGCGGGGACAGCGAACTACGAGCAGTACTTC; cdr3_aa: CASSRAAGTANYEQYF
v_call: TRBV19; clone_size: once; j_call: TRBJ2-3; d_call: -; cdr3_nt: TGTGCCAGTAGTATAGCTAGCCACCCTAGCACAGATACGCAGTATTTT; cdr3_aa: CASSIASHPSTDTQYF
v_call: TRBV5-1; clone_size: -; j_call: TRBJ2-7; d_call: -; cdr3_nt: TGCGCCAGCTCGTCAAGAGGCTACGAGCAGTACTTC; cdr3_aa: CASSSRGYEQYF
v_call: TRBV15; clone_size: -; j_call: TRBJ2-3; d_call: -; cdr3_nt: TGTGCCACCAGCAGCCCTTTTGGGGCAAGCACAGATACGCAGTATTTT; cdr3_aa: CATSSPFGASTDTQYF
v_call: TRBV28; clone_size: -; j_call: TRBJ1-6; d_call: -; cdr3_nt: TGTGCCAGCAGTTTATCCGGGAGCTCCTATAATTCACCCCTCCACTTT; cdr3_aa: CASSLSGSSYNSPLHF
v_call: TRBV6-5; clone_size: -; j_call: TRBJ1-3; d_call: TRBD1; cdr3_nt: TGTGCCAGCAGTACAAGGACAGGCAGAAACACCATATATTTT; cdr3_aa: CASSTRTGRNTIYF
v_call: TRBV3-1/TRBV3-2; clone_size: -; j_call: TRBJ2-7; d_call: TRBD2; cdr3_nt: TGTGCCAGCAGCCAAACTAGCGGGGATTACGAGCAGTACTTC; cdr3_aa: CASSQTSGDYEQYF
v_call: TRBV19; clone_size: -; j_call: TRBJ1-6; d_call: TRBD1; cdr3_nt: TGTGCCAGTAGTTTCCAGGGGGCCGGGAATTCACCCCTCCACTTT; cdr3_aa: CASSFQGAGNSPLHF
v_call: TRBV21-1; clone_size: -; j_call: TRBJ2-2; d_call: -; cdr3_nt: TGTGCCAGCAGCGCGGGACAGGTCCGGTTCGCGAACACCGGGGAGCTGTTTTTT; cdr3_aa: CASSAGQVRFANTGELFF